These 14 T cell receptor beta chains were sequenced from one sample in a study of blood T cell repertoires in COVID-19. Using immunoSEQ multiplex PCR, the repertoire was profiled, and TCRdb retains in-frame clones only, with some absent. The data hold more than 95,000 clones, with 55% to 70% observed a single time. Sequencing was done on a sample of peripheral blood. The origin of the receptors is an older woman with acute or convalescent COVID-19.

V and J are TRBV19 and TRBJ1-2; no clear D. The CDR3 sequence is 12 residues long. V lost 4 bases and J 4 bases, leaving 7 bases between the germline ends. Germline lookup yields CDR1 LNHDA and CDR2 SQIVND (reference sequence). The CDR3 DNA follows: TGTGCCAGTAGTACAGCGAGCTATGGCTACACCTTC. Translating gives CASSTASYGYTF.

This clone was seen more than once but under ten times. This chain uses TRBV5-1 with TRBJ1-2, with 9 bases fitting TRBD1. CDR3 length: 14 residues. The V gene's germline CDR1 is SGHRS and CDR2 YFSETQ. The V gene end was trimmed by 2 bases and the J gene end by 4 bases; junction bases not matched to a gene: 3. The CDR3 DNA follows: TGCGCCAGCAGCTTAAGGACAGGGGCCTATGGCTACACCTTC. Its protein is CASSLRTGAYGYTF.

The rearrangement uses TRBV6-6 and TRBJ2-1; D call uncertain. V lost 2 bases, J lost 5 bases, and 7 bases lay in between. Looked up from germline, CDR1 is MNHNY and CDR2 is SVGAGI (reference sequence). The CDR3 sequence is 13 residues long. CDR3 sequence (DNA): TGTGCCAGCAGTTACCCTGGAGACAATGAGCAGTTCTTC. Translating it yields CASSYPGDNEQFF.

The table lists this clone with many counts. The CDR3 loop is CASSSRLAGYEQYF. CDR3 sequence (DNA): TGTGCCAGCAGCTCAAGACTAGCGGGGTACGAGCAGTACTTC. J is TRBJ2-7 and V is TRBV6-5, with TRBD2 identical over 11 bases. V lost 6 bases and J lost 4; bases outside the gene matches: 5. The CDR3 spans 14 residues. From germline, CDR1 is MNHEY and CDR2 SVGAGI.

This rearrangement joins TRBV2 to TRBJ1-5; D perhaps matches TRBD1 (5 bases). The CDR3 extends over 13 amino acids. Germline assignment: CDR1 SNHLY and CDR2 FYNNEI. Deletions cut 8 bases from V and 4 bases from J, with 12 bases between. The CDR3 protein is CASQGWQNQPQHF. CDR3 sequence (DNA): TGTGCCAGCCAGGGTTGGCAGAATCAGCCCCAGCATTTT.

This chain links TRBV5-8 with TRBJ1-5; 9 nucleotides match TRBD1. The length of the CDR3 is 15 residues. The V gene's germline CDR1 is SGHTS and CDR2 YDEGEE. Germline trimming cut 4 bases from V and 6 bases from J; bases unmatched to any gene: 8. This CDR3 is CASSKDRGWIQPQHF. The CDR3 DNA sequence: TGTGCCAGCAGCAAAGACAGGGGGTGGATTCAGCCCCAGCATTTT.

The sample holds one count of this clone. V is TRBV5-6 and J is TRBJ1-2; no reliable D call. The V gene lost 0 bases and the J gene lost 7 bases, with 10 bases spanning the gap. From germline, CDR1 is SGHDT and CDR2 YYEEEE. CDR3 size: 13 residues. The CDR3 coding sequence is TGTGCCAGCAGCTTGGTCCGGGTGCCTGGCTACACCTTC. Protein product: CASSLVRVPGYTF.

Ten or more counts support this clone. The chain carries TRBV10-3 and TRBJ2-1, with a weak D call TRBD2 (5 bases). Between the trimmed V and J ends, which lost 0 bases and 2 bases, there was a span of 11 bases. CDR3 length: 16 amino acids. The germline gives CDR1 ENHRY, CDR2 SYGVKD. The CDR3 sequence is CAISESISTTYNEQFF. The CDR3 DNA is TGTGCCATCAGTGAGTCAATTTCGACTACCTACAATGAGCAGTTCTTC.

The rearrangement uses TRBV10-3 and TRBJ1-1; possibly TRBD1 for D (6 bases). The CDR3 has 13 amino acids. Germline-derived CDR1 and CDR2 are ENHRY and SYGVKD. V lost 3 bases and J lost 1, with 6 bases in between. CDR3 in amino acids: CAISDRGNTEAFF. CDR3 bases: TGTGCCATCAGTGACAGGGGGAACACTGAAGCTTTCTTT.

The chain uses TRBV29-1 and TRBJ2-5; a weak D match, TRBD2 (6 bases). V lost 0 bases, J lost 4 bases, and 9 bases lay in between. This CDR3 has 13 residues. The germline V gene has CDR1 SQVTM and CDR2 ANQGSEA. The DNA of the CDR3 is TGCAGCGTTGAAGAGCGGGGTACAGAGACCCAGTACTTC. This translates into CSVEERGTETQYF.

J is TRBJ1-5 and V is TRBV28; D is unclear. The germline gives CDR1 MDHEN, CDR2 SYDVKM. The CDR3 consists of 12 residues. V lost 6 bases and J 9 bases, leaving 12 bases between the germline ends. This chain's CDR3 is CASRKPEGPQHF. Written as DNA, the CDR3 is TGTGCCAGCAGGAAGCCAGAGGGGCCCCAGCATTTT.

This clone was observed a handful of times. The gene calls are TRBV6-5 and TRBJ2-1; 8 nucleotides line up with TRBD2. This CDR3 region has 15 residues. V lost 2 bases, J lost 8 bases, and 8 bases stayed unmatched. CDR1 and CDR2 (germline): MNHEY, SVGAGI. This CDR3 is CASSYRGTRSHEQFF. The CDR3 DNA sequence: TGTGCCAGCAGTTACCGGGGGACTAGGTCCCATGAGCAGTTCTTC.

This clone was seen just once. The chain joins TRBV24-1 to TRBJ2-3; the D gene is possibly TRBD1 (6 bases). CDR3 length: 14 amino acids. Trimming took off 9 bases at V and 3 bases at J, with 15 bases between the two ends. Germline V gene sequence: CDR1 KGHDR, CDR2 SFDVKD. The CDR3 sequence: CATAAQGWTDTQYF. CDR3 nucleotides: TGTGCCACCGCGGCACAGGGTTGGACAGATACGCAGTATTTT.

The CDR3 reads CASFSAGSNTEAFF. CDR3 DNA: TGTGCCAGCTTTTCTGCAGGCTCGAACACTGAAGCTTTCTTT. V and J are TRBV6-5 and TRBJ1-1; D call uncertain. The CDR3 consists of 14 residues. V lost 8 bases to trimming and J lost 1 base, with 14 bases between them. CDR1 and CDR2 (germline): MNHEY, SVGAGI.